Listed below are T cell receptor beta chains from one sample, sequenced in a study of cytomegalovirus exposure and HLA in healthy donors. This table comes from immunoSEQ multiplex PCR, and its TCRdb copy is limited to in-frame clones, with some not included. Among 75,000 to 100,000 clones listed, 75% to 85% were seen once. What was sequenced was PBMCs. The origin of the receptors is a man in his late teens or twenties in good health and CMV-seropositive. Each CDR3 is given with its conserved first and last residue. The D gene is left open where the match is weak. Part of the rows lack a size; the others show once, few, many or a class for expanded clones.

J gene: TRBJ2-3
V gene: TRBV5-1
clone size: NA
D gene: NA
CDR3 DNA: TGCGCCAGCAGTTTGAGCCGGGGAGATACGCAGTATTTT
CDR3 protein: CASSLSRGDTQYF

J gene: TRBJ2-3
V gene: TRBV2
clone size: NA
D gene: TRBD2
CDR3 DNA: TGTGCCAGCAGTGAAGCCCTGACTAGCGGGACCCACCATACGCAGTATTTT
CDR3 protein: CASSEALTSGTHHTQYF

J gene: TRBJ1-1
V gene: TRBV5-1
clone size: NA
D gene: NA
CDR3 DNA: TGCGCCAGCAGTATCAGGGAGAACACTGAAGCTTTCTTT
CDR3 protein: CASSIRENTEAFF

J gene: TRBJ1-6
V gene: TRBV7-6
clone size: NA
D gene: TRBD1
CDR3 DNA: TGTGCCAGCAGCTTAGGGACAGGCGGTTCACCCCTCCACTTT
CDR3 protein: CASSLGTGGSPLHF

J gene: TRBJ2-1
V gene: TRBV2
clone size: NA
D gene: TRBD2
CDR3 DNA: TGTGCCAGCACCGCGGGGGTTGAGCAGTTCTTC
CDR3 protein: CASTAGVEQFF

J gene: TRBJ2-3
V gene: TRBV29-1
clone size: NA
D gene: NA
CDR3 DNA: TGCAGCGTTGAAACACCACAGGTTAGCACAGATACGCAGTATTTT
CDR3 protein: CSVETPQVSTDTQYF

J gene: TRBJ1-2
V gene: TRBV23-1
clone size: NA
D gene: TRBD1
CDR3 DNA: TGCGCCAGCAGTCAATTATCCACGAGCAGGGCAGGGGGCGCGGAAGGAACCTATGGCTACACCTTC
CDR3 protein: CASSQLSTSRAGGAEGTYGYTF

J gene: TRBJ2-1
V gene: TRBV6-5
clone size: NA
D gene: TRBD2
CDR3 DNA: TGTGCCAGCAGTTTCTCCCCCCGGAGCGGGGGAAGACAGTTCTTC
CDR3 protein: CASSFSPRSGGRQFF

J gene: TRBJ1-1
V gene: TRBV6-5
clone size: NA
D gene: TRBD1
CDR3 DNA: TGTGCCAGCAGTCCGCGGACAGGGATGGGAGCTTTCTTT
CDR3 protein: CASSPRTGMGAFF

J gene: TRBJ2-1
V gene: TRBV27
clone size: NA
D gene: NA
CDR3 DNA: TGTGCCAGCGGGTACAGTCTCTCCTACAATGAGCAGTTCTTC
CDR3 protein: CASGYSLSYNEQFF

J gene: TRBJ2-3
V gene: TRBV7-9
clone size: NA
D gene: NA
CDR3 DNA: TGTGCCAGCAGCTTAGTTCTATCCAGCACAGATACGCAGTATTTT
CDR3 protein: CASSLVLSSTDTQYF

J gene: TRBJ2-5
V gene: TRBV19
clone size: NA
D gene: NA
CDR3 DNA: TGTGCCAGTAGTATCGGGGGGACAACCACAGGGACCCAGTACTTC
CDR3 protein: CASSIGGTTTGTQYF

J gene: TRBJ1-6
V gene: TRBV11-2
clone size: few
D gene: TRBD1
CDR3 DNA: TGTGCCAGCAACGACAGGGCAGGATCACCCCTCCACTTT
CDR3 protein: CASNDRAGSPLHF

J gene: TRBJ1-1
V gene: TRBV25-1
clone size: NA
D gene: TRBD1
CDR3 DNA: TGTGCCAGCAGTGAATTAGTGACAGGGTTAGGTCACACTGAAGCTTTCTTT
CDR3 protein: CASSELVTGLGHTEAFF

J gene: TRBJ2-5
V gene: TRBV25-1
clone size: few
D gene: NA
CDR3 DNA: TGTGCCAGCAGTGGAACAGGGTACCAAGAGACCCAGTACTTC
CDR3 protein: CASSGTGYQETQYF

J gene: TRBJ2-3
V gene: TRBV6-5
clone size: few
D gene: NA
CDR3 DNA: TGTGCCAGCAGTTACTCGATAGGCGGAGATACGCAGTATTTT
CDR3 protein: CASSYSIGGDTQYF

J gene: TRBJ2-5
V gene: TRBV5-4
clone size: NA
D gene: TRBD1
CDR3 DNA: TGTGCCAGCACCTCGAGGACAGGGTCAGAGACCCAGTACTTC
CDR3 protein: CASTSRTGSETQYF

J gene: TRBJ2-7
V gene: TRBV11-2
clone size: NA
D gene: TRBD1
CDR3 DNA: TGTGCCAGCAGCTTGCTTCCACAGGGGAGCTCCTACGAGCAGTACTTC
CDR3 protein: CASSLLPQGSSYEQYF

J gene: TRBJ1-5
V gene: TRBV19
clone size: NA
D gene: NA
CDR3 DNA: TGTGCCAGTAGTCCCTGGACAGCAGCTAGCAATCAGCCCCAGCATTTT
CDR3 protein: CASSPWTAASNQPQHF

J gene: TRBJ1-2
V gene: TRBV13
clone size: NA
D gene: TRBD1
CDR3 DNA: TGTGCCAGCAGCTTAGATGACAGGGGTTTTCGGGGCTACACCTTC
CDR3 protein: CASSLDDRGFRGYTF

J gene: TRBJ2-5
V gene: TRBV15
clone size: NA
D gene: NA
CDR3 DNA: TGTGCCACCAGCTATCGGGGGACGGGAGAGACCCAGTACTTC
CDR3 protein: CATSYRGTGETQYF

J gene: TRBJ1-6
V gene: TRBV6-1
clone size: NA
D gene: TRBD1
CDR3 DNA: TGTGCCAGCAGAAGACAGGGTAATTCACCCCTCCACTTT
CDR3 protein: CASRRQGNSPLHF

J gene: TRBJ1-4
V gene: TRBV27
clone size: NA
D gene: NA
CDR3 DNA: TGTGCCAGCAGTTTGGGAGGGGGGGATGAAAAACTGTTTTTT
CDR3 protein: CASSLGGGDEKLFF

J gene: TRBJ1-1
V gene: TRBV6-6
clone size: NA
D gene: NA
CDR3 DNA: TGTGCCAGCAATCGACAGGAGGTGAACACTGAAGCTTTCTTT
CDR3 protein: CASNRQEVNTEAFF

J gene: TRBJ2-1
V gene: TRBV10-3
clone size: NA
D gene: TRBD1
CDR3 DNA: TGTGCCATCAGTCAAGGGACAGGGCACAATGAGCAGTTCTTC
CDR3 protein: CAISQGTGHNEQFF

J gene: TRBJ1-4
V gene: TRBV7-9
clone size: NA
D gene: NA
CDR3 DNA: TGTGCCAGCAGACAAGGAGTTAATGAAAAACTGTTTTTT
CDR3 protein: CASRQGVNEKLFF

J gene: TRBJ1-2
V gene: TRBV2
clone size: few
D gene: TRBD1
CDR3 DNA: TGTGCCAGCAGTCGGGGACAGGGACACGGCTACACCTTC
CDR3 protein: CASSRGQGHGYTF

J gene: TRBJ1-6
V gene: TRBV7-9
clone size: NA
D gene: TRBD1
CDR3 DNA: TGTGCCAGCAGCTTTTGGGCCGGGACAGACAATTCACCCCTCCACTTT
CDR3 protein: CASSFWAGTDNSPLHF

J gene: TRBJ2-5
V gene: TRBV7-3
clone size: NA
D gene: TRBD2
CDR3 DNA: TGTGCCAGCAGTTCTTTCGGGACTAGCGGACAAGAGACCCAGTACTTC
CDR3 protein: CASSSFGTSGQETQYF

J gene: TRBJ2-1
V gene: TRBV7-2
clone size: few
D gene: NA
CDR3 DNA: TGTGCCAGCAGCTCTTACGGGGGTGAGCAGTTCTTC
CDR3 protein: CASSSYGGEQFF

J gene: TRBJ1-3
V gene: TRBV19
clone size: NA
D gene: NA
CDR3 DNA: TGTGCCAGTAGTAGCACGGGTGGAAACACCATATATTTT
CDR3 protein: CASSSTGGNTIYF

J gene: TRBJ2-7
V gene: TRBV19
clone size: NA
D gene: NA
CDR3 DNA: TGTGCCAGTAGTATGGCAGGGGAAGCCTACGAGCAGTACTTC
CDR3 protein: CASSMAGEAYEQYF

J gene: TRBJ1-3
V gene: TRBV7-9
clone size: NA
D gene: TRBD1
CDR3 DNA: TGTGCCAGCAGCTTCGAGGGACAGGGAACTGGAAACACCATATATTTT
CDR3 protein: CASSFEGQGTGNTIYF

J gene: TRBJ1-6
V gene: TRBV27
clone size: NA
D gene: TRBD1
CDR3 DNA: TGTGCCAGCAGTTTGGGGACAGGGTCCTATAATTCACCCCTCCACTTT
CDR3 protein: CASSLGTGSYNSPLHF

J gene: TRBJ1-3
V gene: TRBV6-1
clone size: NA
D gene: TRBD1
CDR3 DNA: TGTGCCAGCAGTCCTACAACAGGGGCGGGAAACACCATATATTTT
CDR3 protein: CASSPTTGAGNTIYF

J gene: TRBJ2-7
V gene: TRBV7-8
clone size: NA
D gene: NA
CDR3 DNA: TGTGCCAGCAGCATCGACACAAGGAAAGGCGAGCAGTACTTC
CDR3 protein: CASSIDTRKGEQYF

J gene: TRBJ2-1
V gene: TRBV27
clone size: NA
D gene: TRBD2
CDR3 DNA: TGTGCCAGCACCATCAATCCTACTAGCGGGGGGATCGCCTCCTACAATGAGCAGTTCTTC
CDR3 protein: CASTINPTSGGIASYNEQFF

J gene: TRBJ1-6
V gene: TRBV5-5
clone size: NA
D gene: TRBD1
CDR3 DNA: TGTGCCAGCAGCCCGACAGGGGGCGCGAGCAATTCACCCCTCCACTTT
CDR3 protein: CASSPTGGASNSPLHF

J gene: TRBJ2-2
V gene: TRBV28
clone size: few
D gene: NA
CDR3 DNA: TGTGCCAGCAGTTTGGGCTACACCGGGGAGCTGTTTTTT
CDR3 protein: CASSLGYTGELFF

J gene: TRBJ2-7
V gene: TRBV4-1
clone size: NA
D gene: NA
CDR3 DNA: TGCGCCAGCAGCCACCGTCCCGGGACAATTTCCTACGAGCAGTACTTC
CDR3 protein: CASSHRPGTISYEQYF

J gene: TRBJ1-2
V gene: TRBV27
clone size: NA
D gene: NA
CDR3 DNA: TGTGCCAGCAGTTCCTCACAGACCCGGCGGGCCTATGGCTACACCTTC
CDR3 protein: CASSSSQTRRAYGYTF

J gene: TRBJ1-1
V gene: TRBV6-5
clone size: NA
D gene: NA
CDR3 DNA: TGTGCCAGCAGTTACTCGTTTCAGAGGCCTGAAGCTTTCTTT
CDR3 protein: CASSYSFQRPEAFF

J gene: TRBJ1-3
V gene: TRBV5-1
clone size: NA
D gene: NA
CDR3 DNA: TGCGCCAGCAGCTTGGACGGTTTCTCTGGAAACACCATATATTTT
CDR3 protein: CASSLDGFSGNTIYF

J gene: TRBJ2-7
V gene: TRBV4-1
clone size: NA
D gene: NA
CDR3 DNA: TGCGCCAGCAGCCAGCCACTTCAGGGAAGAGAGCAGTACTTC
CDR3 protein: CASSQPLQGREQYF

J gene: TRBJ2-7
V gene: TRBV27
clone size: few
D gene: TRBD1
CDR3 DNA: TGTGCCAGCTGGGACAGCTACGAGCAGTACTTC
CDR3 protein: CASWDSYEQYF

J gene: TRBJ1-1
V gene: TRBV19
clone size: NA
D gene: TRBD1
CDR3 DNA: TGTGCCAGTAGTATAGGGGGACAGCAGAACACTGAAGCTTTCTTT
CDR3 protein: CASSIGGQQNTEAFF

J gene: TRBJ1-6
V gene: TRBV21-1
clone size: NA
D gene: NA
CDR3 DNA: TGTGCCAGCATCCCTCATTGGGGGGGCGCGAGGAATAATTCACCCCTCCACTTT
CDR3 protein: CASIPHWGGARNNSPLHF

J gene: TRBJ1-4
V gene: TRBV5-4
clone size: once
D gene: TRBD1
CDR3 DNA: TGTGCCAGCAGCGCGGGGACAGGGGGTGGAGTTGATGAAAAACTGTTTTTT
CDR3 protein: CASSAGTGGGVDEKLFF